This T cell receptor beta chain was recovered during a study of blood T cell repertoires in COVID-19. Across the study: There were acute and convalescent COVID-19 samples, and they came from the United States, Italy and Spain. From T cells, B-cell-depleted T cells, or PBMCs came the material, which was cDNA or gDNA.

Original handling: Reference gene primer amplification gave nucleated cell count estimates. Libraries were prepared by immunoSEQ multiplex PCR; TCRdb keeps only in-frame clonotypes and omits some of them. That table is the source of V, J and clone size, and D and trimming were worked out from the DNA. The repertoire holds about 95,000 clones, with about 89% as singletons. This receptor was identified in a human donor in a cohort sampled during active COVID-19. Sequenced: peripheral blood.

In DNA, the CDR3 is TGTGCCACCGGGGACAGGGGAGGACAGCCCCAGCATTTT. Translating it yields CATGDRGGQPQHF. The chain employs TRBV19 and TRBJ1-5, with 10 positions matching TRBD1. The CDR3 spans 13 residues. Germline CDR1 reads LNHDA; CDR2 reads SQIVND (reference sequence). V shed 10 bases and J 7 bases; nucleotides not matched to a gene: 7.